This T cell receptor (beta chain) derives from a study of blood T cell repertoires in COVID-19. In the study overall: Donors in the United States, Italy and Spain gave samples during acute or convalescent COVID-19. Nucleic acid was either cDNA or gDNA, and it came from T cells, B-cell-depleted T cells, or PBMCs.

Assay: immunoSEQ multiplex PCR; the TCRdb copy retains only in-frame clones and omits some. The sample contains over 150,000 clones, around 85% of which appear only once. Seattle's cohort entered during active infection and was followed longitudinally. The V and J ends lost 4 bases and 5 bases respectively, with 15 bases between them. The CDR3 sequence is 14 residues long. CDR1 is SGHAT, CDR2 FQNNGV, per germline. Sequencing was performed on peripheral blood. The chain has TRBV11-2 and TRBJ2-7, with D unresolved. The receptor was derived from an older man with COVID-19, enrolled during active disease. The CDR3 coding sequence is TGTGCCAGCAGCTCCCTTGGCTTCGCGGACGAGCAGTACTTC. Its protein is CASSSLGFADEQYF.